In this sample, the clone carrying this T cell receptor beta chain turned up a few times. Its matching antigen is unknown. Via MiXCR, TCRdb re-called the reads, giving one row per CDR3 protein. Of hundreds of thousands of distinct CDR3 sequences in the sample, roughly 28% were seen once. The data stem from a study of T cell repertoires in cytomegalovirus infection. Study summary: CMV infection and matching HLA type were both indicated by public TCR beta signatures.

The study, taken as a whole, reports: Cumulative public TCR beta family frequency identified CMV carriers with the relevant HLA. In two of eight donors, the top clonotype was HLA-C-restricted CMV-specific.

With V trimmed by 6 bases and J by 5 bases, 9 bases remained unmatched. The CDR3 consists of 15 residues. This specimen consisted of cultured PBMCs, obtained from culture after CMV antigen stimulation. The chain couples TRBV12-3 or TRBV12-4 to TRBJ1-2; TRBD1 matches 10 bases. The sequence came from a human donor in good health (CMV status not recorded). Some clones in this sample may be carry-over from other donors' samples. The CDR3: CASRDGTGDVYGYTF. The CDR3 DNA reads as TGTGCCAGCAGAGACGGGACAGGGGACGTGTATGGCTACACCTTC.